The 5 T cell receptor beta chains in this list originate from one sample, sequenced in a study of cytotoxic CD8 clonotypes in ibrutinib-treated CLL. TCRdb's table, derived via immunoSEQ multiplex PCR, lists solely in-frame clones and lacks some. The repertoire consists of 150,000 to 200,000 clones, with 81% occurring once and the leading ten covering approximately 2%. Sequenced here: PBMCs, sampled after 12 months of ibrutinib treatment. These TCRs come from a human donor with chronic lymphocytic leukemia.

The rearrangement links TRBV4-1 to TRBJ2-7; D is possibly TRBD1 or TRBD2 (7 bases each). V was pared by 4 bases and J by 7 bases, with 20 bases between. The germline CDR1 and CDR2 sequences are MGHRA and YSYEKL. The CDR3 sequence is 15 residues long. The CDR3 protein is CASSRNEGAGGEQYF. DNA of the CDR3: TGCGCCAGCAGCCGAAACGAGGGGGCCGGGGGGGAGCAGTACTTC.

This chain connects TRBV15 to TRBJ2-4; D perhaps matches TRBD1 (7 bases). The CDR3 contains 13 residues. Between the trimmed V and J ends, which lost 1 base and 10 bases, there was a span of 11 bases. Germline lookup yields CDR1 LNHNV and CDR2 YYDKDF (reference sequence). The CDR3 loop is CATSRGQGLIQYF. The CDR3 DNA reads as TGTGCCACCAGCAGAGGACAGGGACTTATTCAGTACTTC.

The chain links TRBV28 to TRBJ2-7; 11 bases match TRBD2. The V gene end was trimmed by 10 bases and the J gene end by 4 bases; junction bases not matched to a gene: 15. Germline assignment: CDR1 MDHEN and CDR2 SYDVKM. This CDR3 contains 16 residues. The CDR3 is CATHGSASGRLYEQYF. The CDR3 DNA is TGTGCCACCCACGGGTCGGCTAGCGGGAGGTTGTACGAGCAGTACTTC.

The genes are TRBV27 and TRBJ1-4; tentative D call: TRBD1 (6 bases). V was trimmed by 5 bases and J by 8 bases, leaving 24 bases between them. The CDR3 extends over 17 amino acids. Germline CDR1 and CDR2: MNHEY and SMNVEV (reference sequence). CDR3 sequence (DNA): TGTGCCAGCAGTACCCAACAGGGTGTACGGCCGGGGGAAAAACTGTTTTTT. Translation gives CASSTQQGVRPGEKLFF.

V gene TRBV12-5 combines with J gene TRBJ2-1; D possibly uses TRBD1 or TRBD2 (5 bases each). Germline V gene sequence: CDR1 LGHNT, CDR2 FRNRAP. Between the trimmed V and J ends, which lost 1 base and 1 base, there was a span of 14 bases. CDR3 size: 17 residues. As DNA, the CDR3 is TGTGCTAGTGGTTTGGCCCGAGGTGGGGGATCCTACAATGAGCAGTTCTTC. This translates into CASGLARGGGSYNEQFF.